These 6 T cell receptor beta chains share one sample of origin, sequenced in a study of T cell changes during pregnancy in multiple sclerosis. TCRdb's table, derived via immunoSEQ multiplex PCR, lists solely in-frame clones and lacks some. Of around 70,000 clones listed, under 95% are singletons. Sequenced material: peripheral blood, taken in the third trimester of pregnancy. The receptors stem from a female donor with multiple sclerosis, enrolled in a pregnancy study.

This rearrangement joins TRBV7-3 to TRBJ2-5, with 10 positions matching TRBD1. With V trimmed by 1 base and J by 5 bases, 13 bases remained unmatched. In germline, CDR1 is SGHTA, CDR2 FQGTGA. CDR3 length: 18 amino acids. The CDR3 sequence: CASSLKALDRGRMETQYF. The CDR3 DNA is TGTGCCAGCAGCTTAAAAGCCCTAGACAGGGGGCGCATGGAGACCCAGTACTTC.

The CDR3 loop is CASSREGGSGNTIYF. The CDR3 nucleotides are TGTGCCAGCAGCCGTGAAGGGGGTTCTGGAAACACCATATATTTT. This rearrangement joins TRBV6-5 to TRBJ1-3, with D perhaps matching TRBD1 (6 bases). This CDR3 is built from 15 residues. Germline values: CDR1 MNHEY, CDR2 SVGAGI. Trimming took off 6 bases at V and 1 base at J, with 13 bases between the two ends.

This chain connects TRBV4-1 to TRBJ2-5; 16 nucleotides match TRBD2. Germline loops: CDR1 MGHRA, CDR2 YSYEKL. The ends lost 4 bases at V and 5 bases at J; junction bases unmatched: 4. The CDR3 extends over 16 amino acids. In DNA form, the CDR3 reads TGCGCCAGCAGCCGGGGACTAGCGGGGGGGCTCGAGACCCAGTACTTC. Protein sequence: CASSRGLAGGLETQYF.

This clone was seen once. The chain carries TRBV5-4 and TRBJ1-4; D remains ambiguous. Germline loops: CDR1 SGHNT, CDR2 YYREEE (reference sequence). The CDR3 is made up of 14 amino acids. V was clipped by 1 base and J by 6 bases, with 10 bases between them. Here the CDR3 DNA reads TGTGCCAGCAGCTTGATGGGGAGAGATGAAAAACTGTTTTTT. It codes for CASSLMGRDEKLFF.

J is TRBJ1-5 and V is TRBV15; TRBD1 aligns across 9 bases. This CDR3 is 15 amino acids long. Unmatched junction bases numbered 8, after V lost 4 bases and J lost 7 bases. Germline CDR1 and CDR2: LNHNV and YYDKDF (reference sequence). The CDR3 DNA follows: TGTGCCACCAGCACTTGGACAGGGGAAGGACAGCCCCAGCATTTT. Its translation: CATSTWTGEGQPQHF.

The CDR3 loop reads CASRATRGSSGYTF. The CDR3 region has the DNA TGTGCCAGCAGGGCTACCAGGGGGTCTAGTGGCTACACCTTC. The chain couples TRBV27 to TRBJ1-2, with TRBD1 matching 7 bases. V gave up 6 bases and J gave up 7 bases; unmatched junction bases: 11. This CDR3 is built from 14 residues. CDR1 MNHEY and CDR2 SMNVEV come from the germline V gene (reference sequence).